The 24 T cell receptor beta chains below all came from one sample that was sequenced in a study of identical twins. In TCRdb, the 5' RACE reads were re-called with MiXCR into one record per CDR3 protein. The sample contains 1.5 million to 2 million distinct CDR3 sequences, about 32% of which appear only once. The source material was cord blood. The receptor source for this set is a newborn girl in good health.

This clonotype has at least ten counts. V gene TRBV27 combines with J gene TRBJ2-1; tentatively, D is TRBD2 (6 bases). The CDR3 consists of 12 residues. Deletions cut 3 bases from V and 6 bases from J, with 6 bases between. Germline values: CDR1 MNHEY, CDR2 SMNVEV (reference sequence). For the CDR3, the DNA is TGTGCCAGCAGTTTTAGCGGCAATGAGCAGTTCTTC. Translating gives CASSFSGNEQFF.

This sequence joins TRBV21-1 and TRBJ2-4; the table names TRBD1, a call not compared with the DNA. TRBV21-1 is described as a pseudogene. This CDR3 comprises 16 residues. CDR3 region: CASSKRGGGAKNIQYF. CDR3 coding DNA: TGTGCCAGCAGCAAGCGTGGAGGGGGGGCCAAAAACATTCAGTACTTC.

The table lists this clonotype with a count of one. This chain uses TRBV5-6 with TRBJ2-5; TRBD1 might be the D (6 bases). Germline V gene sequence: CDR1 SGHDT, CDR2 YYEEEE. There are 14 residues in the CDR3. The V end lost 4 bases, the J end lost 2 bases, and 12 bases lay between the germline ends. CDR3 amino acids: CASSPPGTQETQYF. CDR3 bases: TGTGCCAGCAGCCCCCCCGGGACACAAGAGACCCAGTACTTC.

This chain connects TRBV5-4 to TRBJ1-2; weak D call: TRBD1 (6 bases). The germline gives CDR1 SGHNT, CDR2 YYREEE (reference sequence). This CDR3 comprises 13 residues. Deletions cut 4 bases from V and 7 bases from J, with 14 bases between. The CDR3 nucleotides read TGTGCCAGCAGCACATTGGGGGGCTGTGGCTACACCTTC. Protein: CASSTLGGCGYTF.

The V and J genes are TRBV18 and TRBJ2-7; 10 bases line up with TRBD1. J was trimmed by 0 bases and V by 5 bases; bases with no gene match: 10. The CDR3 length is 17 residues. Germline loops: CDR1 KGHSH, CDR2 LQKENI. This CDR3 is CASSTGTGVLSSYEQYF. As DNA, the CDR3 is TGTGCCAGCTCAACGGGGACAGGGGTCCTCAGCTCCTACGAGCAGTACTTC.

This chain links TRBV27 with TRBJ2-7; D ambiguous. V lost 7 bases to trimming and J lost 0 bases, with 16 bases between them. Germline V lookup: CDR1 MNHEY, CDR2 SMNVEV (reference sequence). The CDR3 length is 15 residues. The CDR3 protein is CASKTSGRTSYEQYF. The CDR3 DNA reads as TGTGCCAGCAAAACTTCGGGCAGGACCTCCTACGAGCAGTACTTC.

V is TRBV6-6 and J is TRBJ2-5, with D tentatively TRBD1 (6 bases). The CDR3 runs 17 residues. V was pared by 0 bases and J by 11 bases, with 25 bases between. From germline, CDR1 is MNHNY and CDR2 SVGAGI (reference sequence). The CDR3 DNA follows: TGTGCCAGCAGTTACTCGAAGCAGGGGTTCTCGCAGGATAAGCAGTACTTC. It yields the protein CASSYSKQGFSQDKQYF.

V gene TRBV12-3 or TRBV12-4 combines with J gene TRBJ2-7; 11 nucleotides line up with TRBD1. Trimming cost V 5 bases and J 0 bases; bases outside gene matches: 6. This CDR3 comprises 16 residues. Written as DNA, the CDR3 is TGTGCCAGCAGTAGGGGACAGGGGGTTGCCTCCTACGAGCAGTACTTC. This encodes CASSRGQGVASYEQYF.

This clonotype occurred a few times. This sequence may be a read error, since a much larger clone differs from it by one base. The chain has TRBV20-1 and TRBJ2-7, with TRBD2 matching 7 bases. With V trimmed by 5 bases and J by 0 bases, 4 bases remained unmatched. CDR1 and CDR2 (germline): DFQATT, SNEGSKA (reference sequence). This CDR3 has 13 residues. The CDR3: CSAGAGSSYEQYF. For the CDR3, the DNA is TGCAGTGCTGGAGCGGGGAGCTCCTACGAGCAGTACTTC.

This clonotype was observed a handful of times. CDR3 DNA sequence: TGTGCCAGCAGTTACACTATCCGGGTACACGAGCAGTACTTC. It yields the protein CASSYTIRVHEQYF. V gene TRBV6-2 or TRBV6-3 combines with J gene TRBJ2-7, with D uncertain. Trimming shortened V by 2 bases and J by 5 bases, and 13 bases separated the two germline ends. From germline, CDR1 is MNHEY and CDR2 SVGEGT. There are 14 residues in the CDR3.

The genes are TRBV24-1 and TRBJ2-7, with TRBD1 matching 9 bases. Looked up from germline, CDR1 is KGHDR and CDR2 is SFDVKD. This CDR3 region has 14 residues. J was trimmed by 7 bases and V by 5 bases; bases with no gene match: 8. The CDR3 protein is CATSAGTGWREQYF. CDR3 nucleotide sequence: TGTGCCACCAGTGCCGGGACAGGGTGGAGGGAGCAGTACTTC.

J is TRBJ1-2 and V is TRBV6-1, with D possibly TRBD1 on 5 matching bases. Germline CDR1 reads MNHNS; CDR2 reads SASEGT. The CDR3 sequence is 16 residues long. V gave up 3 bases and J gave up 4 bases, with 18 bases separating them. This CDR3 reads CASSEGDRVLAYGYTF. CDR3 bases: TGTGCCAGCAGTGAGGGGGACCGGGTTCTTGCCTATGGCTACACCTTC.

The rearrangement joins TRBV9 to TRBJ2-5; D may match TRBD1 or TRBD2 (5 bases each). The CDR3 contains 18 residues. The germline V gene encodes CDR1 SGDLS and CDR2 YYNGEE. V was trimmed by 2 bases and J by 1 base, leaving 21 bases between them. For the CDR3, the DNA is TGTGCCAGCAGCGTCCGCTCTGAGGGGCTAGGAACCCAAGAGACCCAGTACTTC. This encodes CASSVRSEGLGTQETQYF.

This clonotype was observed a few times. The chain couples TRBV6-1 to TRBJ2-7, with D tentatively TRBD1 (5 bases). Per germline, CDR1 MNHNS and CDR2 SASEGT. The length of the CDR3 is 13 residues. Deletions cut 2 bases from V and 2 bases from J, with 7 bases between. The CDR3 is CASSEQGPYEQYF. The CDR3 DNA reads TGTGCCAGCAGTGAACAGGGTCCCTACGAGCAGTACTTC.

V and J are TRBV4-2 and TRBJ2-7; 7 nucleotides match TRBD2. CDR1 is LGHNA and CDR2 is YNFKEQ in the germline V gene. CDR3 length: 15 amino acids. V gave up 3 bases and J gave up 0 bases; unmatched junction bases: 5. The CDR3 coding sequence is TGTGCCAGCAGCCATACTAGCGTACCCTCCTACGAGCAGTACTTC. Residues: CASSHTSVPSYEQYF.

Only a few counts were recorded for this clonotype. V gene TRBV7-2 combines with J gene TRBJ1-5; no firm D call. The V and J ends lost 3 bases and 0 bases respectively, with 9 bases between them. Germline V gives CDR1 SGHTA, CDR2 FQGNSA. The CDR3 covers 15 residues. The CDR3 DNA reads TGTGCCAGCAGCTTGGGGATCCTTAGCAATCAGCCCCAGCATTTT. Amino acids: CASSLGILSNQPQHF.

This clonotype was seen a few times. In DNA form, the CDR3 reads TGCAGTGCTAGTCGAGACACTCGGTCGTTCAACGAGCAGTACTTC. This translates into CSASRDTRSFNEQYF. The V gene is TRBV20-1, the J gene TRBJ2-7; D uncertain. This CDR3 has 15 amino acids. CDR1 and CDR2 from the germline V gene are DFQATT and SNEGSKA (reference sequence). V was cut by 3 bases and J by 5 bases, with 20 bases left in between.

As for this clonotype: This could be a read error, since a much larger clone is one nucleotide away. The chain carries TRBV12-3 or TRBV12-4 and TRBJ2-3; D unresolved. V was shortened by 6 bases and J by 4 bases, with 14 bases between the two germline ends. CDR3 length: 14 residues. The CDR3 coding sequence is TGTGCCAGCAGCTCCGGTAACCGAGCAGATACGCAGTATTTT. Translation gives CASSSGNRADTQYF.

This clonotype showed up just a few times. The CDR3 nucleotides read TGTGCCAGCAGTTTCTTGGATAGCAATCAGCCCCAGCATTTT. Its protein is CASSFLDSNQPQHF. The chain has TRBV12-3 or TRBV12-4 and TRBJ1-5; D uncertain. Trimming took 3 bases from V and 0 from J, leaving 6 bases between them. The CDR3 loop spans 14 amino acids.

V is TRBV24-1 and J is TRBJ2-3, with 7 bases that match TRBD1. The CDR3 sequence is 15 residues long. The germline CDR1 and CDR2 sequences are KGHDR and SFDVKD. J gave up 6 bases and V 2 bases, and 7 bases lay outside the gene matches. The CDR3 loop is CATSDSTGISDTQYF. CDR3 DNA: TGTGCCACCAGTGATTCGACAGGGATCAGTGATACGCAGTATTTT.

This clonotype has just a few counts. This chain connects TRBV2 to TRBJ2-1; TRBD2 matches at 10 bases. Trimming took 6 bases from V and 6 from J; bases not matched to a gene: 11. The CDR3 runs to 16 residues. The germline CDR1 and CDR2 sequences are SNHLY and FYNNEI. The CDR3 DNA reads as TGTGCCAGCAGCGGACAGGGACTAGCGAGACTCAATGAGCAGTTCTTC. This sequence encodes CASSGQGLARLNEQFF.

This chain connects TRBV19 to TRBJ1-1, with a tentative D call TRBD1 (5 bases). V was cut by 3 bases and J by 5 bases, with 13 bases left in between. Germline lookup yields CDR1 LNHDA and CDR2 SQIVND (reference sequence). The CDR3 runs 14 residues. In nucleotides, the CDR3 is TGTGCCAGTAGTATCCAGGGAGTTGGGACTGAAGCTTTCTTT. Translating gives CASSIQGVGTEAFF.

The chain employs TRBV6-5 and TRBJ2-2; D possibly corresponds to TRBD1 (5 bases). The CDR3 length is 16 residues. The V and J ends lost 2 bases and 5 bases respectively, with 15 bases between them. CDR1 is MNHEY, CDR2 SVGAGI, per germline. The CDR3 here is CASSYPSGKGTGELFF. DNA for the CDR3: TGTGCCAGCAGTTACCCATCAGGGAAGGGGACCGGGGAGCTGTTTTTT.

The V call is TRBV5-1, the J call TRBJ1-1; 7 bases are a match to TRBD1. This CDR3 comprises 15 residues. V gave up 4 bases and J gave up 3 bases; unmatched junction bases: 9. The V gene's germline CDR1 is SGHRS and CDR2 YFSETQ. Here the CDR3 reads CASSLSRGTYTEAFF. In DNA, the CDR3 is TGCGCCAGCAGCCTCAGCAGGGGGACCTACACTGAAGCTTTCTTT.